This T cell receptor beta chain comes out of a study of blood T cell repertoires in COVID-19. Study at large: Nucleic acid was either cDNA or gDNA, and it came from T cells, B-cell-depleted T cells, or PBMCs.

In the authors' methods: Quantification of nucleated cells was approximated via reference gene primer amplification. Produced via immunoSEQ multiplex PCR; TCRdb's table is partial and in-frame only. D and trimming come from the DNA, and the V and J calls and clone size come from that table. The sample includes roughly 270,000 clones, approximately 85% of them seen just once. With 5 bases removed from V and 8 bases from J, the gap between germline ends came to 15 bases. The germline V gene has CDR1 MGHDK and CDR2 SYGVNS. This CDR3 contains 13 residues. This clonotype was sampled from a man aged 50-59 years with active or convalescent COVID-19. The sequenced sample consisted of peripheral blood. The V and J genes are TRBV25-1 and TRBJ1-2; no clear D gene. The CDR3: CASSHRTGEGYTF. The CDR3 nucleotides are TGTGCCAGCAGTCACCGGACGGGAGAGGGCTACACCTTC.